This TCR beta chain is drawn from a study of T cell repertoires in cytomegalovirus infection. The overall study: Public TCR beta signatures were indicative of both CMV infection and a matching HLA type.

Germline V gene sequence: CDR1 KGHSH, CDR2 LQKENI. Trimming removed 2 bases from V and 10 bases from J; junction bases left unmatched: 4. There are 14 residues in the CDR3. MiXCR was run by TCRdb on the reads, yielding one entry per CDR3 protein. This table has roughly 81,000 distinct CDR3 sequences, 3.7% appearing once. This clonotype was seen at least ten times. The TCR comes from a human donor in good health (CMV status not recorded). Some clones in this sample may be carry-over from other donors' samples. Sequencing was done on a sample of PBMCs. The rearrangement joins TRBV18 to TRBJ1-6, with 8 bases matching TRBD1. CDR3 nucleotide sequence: TGTGCCAGCTCACCAACGGACAGGGAATCACCCCTCCACTTT. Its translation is CASSPTDRESPLHF.